This T cell receptor (beta chain) stems from a study of cytomegalovirus exposure and HLA in healthy donors. Both 60 Vbeta primers and 13 Jbeta primers went into the PCR. Sequenced by immunoSEQ multiplex PCR; TCRdb stores in-frame clones only, minus some. The sample records approximately 160,000 clones, 68% being singletons. Findings of the study overall: Some TCR beta chains (roughly 160 of them) were listed as cytomegalovirus-associated. Most TCR sequences were seen very rarely across donors, but some public TCRs occurred in many. Earlier findings revealed that most TCR beta V segments proved productive either about 87% or about 30% of the time. The study reported that TCR beta sequences accurately predicted HLA-A and HLA-B alleles in most subjects.

As for this clone: Its matching antigen is unknown.

Specimen: PBMCs. The source of this sequence is a man over 45 in good health and CMV-seronegative.

The CDR3 spells CASRSGAVEADTQYF. CDR3 in DNA: TGTGCCAGCAGGTCAGGGGCGGTTGAGGCAGATACGCAGTATTTT. The chain uses TRBV6-1 and TRBJ2-3; tentative D call: TRBD1 (6 bases). Looked up from germline, CDR1 is MNHNS and CDR2 is SASEGT. Trimming removed 6 bases from V and 4 bases from J, with 17 bases in between. The CDR3 totals 15 residues.